This T cell receptor beta chain was obtained from a study of T-cell memory formation after mild COVID-19. Turning to this clonotype: The target antigen is unknown.

MiXCR was run by TCRdb on the 5' RACE reads, yielding one entry per CDR3 protein. The data contain about 540,000 distinct CDR3 sequences, around 21% of them seen just once; the ten biggest clones take up around 13%. Study-wide points: The main location of contracting CD4+ clones was CM and EM, and that of contracting CD8+ clones was EMRA. Clones shrinking between day 15 and 85 showed a balanced CD4/CD8 split, and those that grew later tilted toward CD4+.

The CDR3 consists of 15 residues. Germline V gene data show CDR1 as SGHTA and CDR2 as FQGNSA. The germline V and J ends were trimmed by 4 bases and 2 bases, with 12 bases remaining between them. This clonotype was sampled from an adult woman who had mild COVID-19 (a few samples of this study predate the infection). Cell type and time point are not known. The V gene is TRBV7-2, the J gene TRBJ1-3; a possible D gene is TRBD1 (6 bases). The specimen sequenced was PBMCs or a T cell subset sorted from them (not recorded which). The CDR3 coding sequence is TGTGCCAGCAGCTCCGACAGGTCTGCTGGAAACACCATATATTTT. This encodes CASSSDRSAGNTIYF.